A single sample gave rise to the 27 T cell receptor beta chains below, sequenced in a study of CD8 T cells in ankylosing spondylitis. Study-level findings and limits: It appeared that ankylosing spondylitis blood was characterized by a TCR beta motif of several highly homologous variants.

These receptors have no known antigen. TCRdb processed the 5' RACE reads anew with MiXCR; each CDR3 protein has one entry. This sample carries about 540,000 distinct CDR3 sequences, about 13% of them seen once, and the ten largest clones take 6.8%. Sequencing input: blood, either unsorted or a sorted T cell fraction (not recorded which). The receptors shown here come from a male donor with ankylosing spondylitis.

The CDR3 coding sequence is TGTGCCAGCAGCTTAGGGGGTTTCGGTGAAGCTTTCTTT. Amino acid sequence: CASSLGGFGEAFF. The chain links TRBV7-9 to TRBJ1-1, with no clear D. The CDR3 spans 13 residues. V was trimmed by 1 base and J by 7 bases, leaving 10 bases between them. Germline V lookup: CDR1 SEHNR, CDR2 FQNEAQ (reference sequence).

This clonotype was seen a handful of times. In DNA, the CDR3 is TGTGCCAGCTCAATAAGGACAGGGCGGAACACCATATATTTT. This sequence encodes CASSIRTGRNTIYF. The chain employs TRBV18 and TRBJ1-3; 8 nucleotides match TRBD1. After removal of 5 bases from V and 7 bases from J, the junction contained 7 bases not matched to a gene. Per germline, CDR1 KGHSH and CDR2 LQKENI. The CDR3 runs to 14 residues.

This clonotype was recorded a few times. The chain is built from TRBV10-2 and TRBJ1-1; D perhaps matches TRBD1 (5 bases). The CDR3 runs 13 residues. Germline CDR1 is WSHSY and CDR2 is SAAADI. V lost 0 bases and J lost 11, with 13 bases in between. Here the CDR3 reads CASSESTEWGAFF. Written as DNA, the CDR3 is TGCGCCAGCAGTGAGTCGACCGAGTGGGGGGCTTTCTTT.

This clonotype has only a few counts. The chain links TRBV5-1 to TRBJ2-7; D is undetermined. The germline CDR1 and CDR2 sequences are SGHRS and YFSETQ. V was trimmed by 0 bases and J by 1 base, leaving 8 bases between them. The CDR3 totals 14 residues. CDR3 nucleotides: TGCGCCAGCAGCTTGGATCCGACGTCCTACGAGCAGTACTTC. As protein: CASSLDPTSYEQYF.

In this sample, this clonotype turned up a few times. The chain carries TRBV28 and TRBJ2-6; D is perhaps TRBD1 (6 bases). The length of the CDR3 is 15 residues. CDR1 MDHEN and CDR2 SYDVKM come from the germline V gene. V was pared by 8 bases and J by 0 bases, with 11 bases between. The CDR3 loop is CASRDNRSGANVLTF. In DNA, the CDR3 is TGTGCCAGCCGGGACAACCGCTCTGGGGCCAACGTCCTGACTTTC.

The CDR3 here is CASSPTETQYF. The CDR3 DNA is TGTGCCAGCAGCCCAACCGAGACGCAGTATTTT. This sequence joins TRBV11-2 and TRBJ2-3, with D unresolved. Germline assignment: CDR1 SGHAT and CDR2 FQNNGV. The V end was cut by 5 bases, the J end by 9 bases, with 9 bases between. This CDR3 has 11 residues. The whole variable domain, remainder taken from reference TRBV11-2 and TRBJ2-3, is EAGVAQSPRYKIIEKRQSVAFWCNPISGHATLYWYQQILGQGPKLLIQFQNNGVVDDSQLPKDRFSAERLKGVDSTLKIQPAKLEDSAVYLCASSPTETQYFGPGTRLTVL.

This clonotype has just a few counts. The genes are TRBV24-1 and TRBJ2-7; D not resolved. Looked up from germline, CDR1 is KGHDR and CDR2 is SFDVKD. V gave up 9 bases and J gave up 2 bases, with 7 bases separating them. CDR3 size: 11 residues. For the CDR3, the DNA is TGTGCCACCGGGGAAACCTACGAGCAGTACTTC. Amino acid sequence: CATGETYEQYF.

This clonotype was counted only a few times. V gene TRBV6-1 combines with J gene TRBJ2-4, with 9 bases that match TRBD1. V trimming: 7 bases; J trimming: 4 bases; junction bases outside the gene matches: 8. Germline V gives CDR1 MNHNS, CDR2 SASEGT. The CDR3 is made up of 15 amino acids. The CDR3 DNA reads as TGTGCCAGCAACGGACAGGGGATAAAAAAAAACATTCAGTACTTC. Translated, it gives CASNGQGIKKNIQYF.

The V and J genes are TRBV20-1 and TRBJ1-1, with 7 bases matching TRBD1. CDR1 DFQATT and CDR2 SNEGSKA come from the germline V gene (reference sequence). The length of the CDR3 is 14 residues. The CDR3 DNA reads TGCAGGACTTCCGACAGGGTGGTGAACACTGAAGCTTTCTTT. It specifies CRTSDRVVNTEAFF.

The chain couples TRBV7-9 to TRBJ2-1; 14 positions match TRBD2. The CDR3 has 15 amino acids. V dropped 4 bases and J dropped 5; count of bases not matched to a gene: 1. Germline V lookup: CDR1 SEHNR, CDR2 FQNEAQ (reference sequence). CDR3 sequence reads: CASSWTSGRNNEQFF. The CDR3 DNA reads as TGTGCCAGCAGCTGGACTAGCGGGAGGAACAATGAGCAGTTCTTC.

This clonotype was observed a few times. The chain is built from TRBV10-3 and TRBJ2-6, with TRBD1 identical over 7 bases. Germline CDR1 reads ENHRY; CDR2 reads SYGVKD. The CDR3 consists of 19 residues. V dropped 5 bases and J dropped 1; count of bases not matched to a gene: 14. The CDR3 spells CAISIGPGQLASGANVLTF. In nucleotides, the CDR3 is TGTGCCATCAGTATAGGACCGGGACAGTTAGCTTCTGGGGCCAACGTCCTGACTTTC.

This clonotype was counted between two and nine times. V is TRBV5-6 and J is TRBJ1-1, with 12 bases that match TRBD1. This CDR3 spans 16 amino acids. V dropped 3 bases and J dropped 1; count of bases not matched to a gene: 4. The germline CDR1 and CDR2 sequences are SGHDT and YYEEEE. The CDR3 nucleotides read TGTGCCAGCAGCTGGGGGACAGGGGGCTGGAACACTGAAGCTTTCTTT. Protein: CASSWGTGGWNTEAFF.

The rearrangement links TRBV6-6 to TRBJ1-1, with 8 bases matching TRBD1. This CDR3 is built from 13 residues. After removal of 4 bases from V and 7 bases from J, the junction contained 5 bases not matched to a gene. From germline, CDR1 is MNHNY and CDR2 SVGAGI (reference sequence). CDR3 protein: CASSSTGEVEAFF. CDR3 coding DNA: TGTGCCAGCAGTTCGACAGGGGAGGTTGAAGCTTTCTTT.

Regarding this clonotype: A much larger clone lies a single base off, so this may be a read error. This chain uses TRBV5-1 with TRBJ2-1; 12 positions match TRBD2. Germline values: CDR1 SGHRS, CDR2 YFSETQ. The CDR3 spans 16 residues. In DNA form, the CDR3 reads TGCGCCTGCAGCTTCCTAGCGGGAGGGGTGTACAATGAGCAGTTCTTC. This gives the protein CACSFLAGGVYNEQFF.

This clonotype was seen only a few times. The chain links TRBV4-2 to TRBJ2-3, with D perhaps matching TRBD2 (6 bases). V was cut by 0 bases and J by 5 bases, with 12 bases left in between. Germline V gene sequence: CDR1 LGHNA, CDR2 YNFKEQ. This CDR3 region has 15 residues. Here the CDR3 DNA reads TGTGCCAGCAGCCAAGAGAGTCTAGCGAGAGATACGCAGTATTTT. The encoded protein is CASSQESLARDTQYF.

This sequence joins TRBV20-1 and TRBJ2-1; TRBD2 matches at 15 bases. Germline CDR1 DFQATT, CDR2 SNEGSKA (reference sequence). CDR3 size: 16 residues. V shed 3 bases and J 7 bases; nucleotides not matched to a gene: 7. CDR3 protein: CSARDGLAGGRNEQFF. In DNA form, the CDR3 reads TGCAGTGCTAGGGATGGACTAGCGGGAGGGAGGAATGAGCAGTTCTTC.

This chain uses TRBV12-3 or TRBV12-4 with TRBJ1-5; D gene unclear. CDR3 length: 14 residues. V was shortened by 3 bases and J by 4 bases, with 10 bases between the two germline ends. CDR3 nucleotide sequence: TGTGCCAGCAGTTTTACTGGGTTAAATCAGCCCCAGCATTTT. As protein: CASSFTGLNQPQHF.

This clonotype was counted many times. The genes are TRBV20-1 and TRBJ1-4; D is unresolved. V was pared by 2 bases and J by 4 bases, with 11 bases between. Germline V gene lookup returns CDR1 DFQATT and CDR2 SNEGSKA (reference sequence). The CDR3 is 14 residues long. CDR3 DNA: TGCAGTGCTAGATCCGGCAGACGTAATGAAAAACTGTTTTTT. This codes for CSARSGRRNEKLFF.

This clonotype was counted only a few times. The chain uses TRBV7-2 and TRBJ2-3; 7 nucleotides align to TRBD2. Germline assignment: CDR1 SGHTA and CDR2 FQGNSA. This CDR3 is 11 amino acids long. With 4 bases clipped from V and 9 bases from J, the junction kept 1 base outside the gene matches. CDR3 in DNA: TGTGCCAGCAGCTGGGGGGGGACGCAGTATTTT. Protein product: CASSWGGTQYF.

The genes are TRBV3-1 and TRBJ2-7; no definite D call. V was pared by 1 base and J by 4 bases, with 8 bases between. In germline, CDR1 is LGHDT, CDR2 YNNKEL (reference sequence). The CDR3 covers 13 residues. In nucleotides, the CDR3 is TGTGCCAGCAGCCAAGGGGATGAATACGAGCAGTACTTC. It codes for CASSQGDEYEQYF.

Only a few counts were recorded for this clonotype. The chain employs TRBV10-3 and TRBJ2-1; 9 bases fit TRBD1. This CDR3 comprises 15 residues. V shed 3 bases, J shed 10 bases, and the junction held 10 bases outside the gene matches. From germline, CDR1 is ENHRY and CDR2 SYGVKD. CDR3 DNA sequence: TGTGCCATCAGTGATAAAGGGACAGGGTTAAGGGAGCAGTTCTTC. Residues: CAISDKGTGLREQFF.

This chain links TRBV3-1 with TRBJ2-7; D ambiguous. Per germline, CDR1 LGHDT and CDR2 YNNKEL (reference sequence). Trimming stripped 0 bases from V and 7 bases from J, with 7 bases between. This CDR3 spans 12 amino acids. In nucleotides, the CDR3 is TGTGCCAGCAGCCAAGACCCGAATGAGCAGTACTTC. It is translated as CASSQDPNEQYF.

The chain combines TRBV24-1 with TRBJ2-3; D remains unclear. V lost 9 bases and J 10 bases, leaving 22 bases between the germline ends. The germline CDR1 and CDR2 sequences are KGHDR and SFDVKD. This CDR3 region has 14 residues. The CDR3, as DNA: TGTGCCACCGGATTATCGGACGGAGAACCACCGCAGTATTTT. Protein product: CATGLSDGEPPQYF.

This CDR3 is CASRSFGYEQFF. The CDR3 nucleotides read TGTGCCAGCAGATCATTCGGGTATGAGCAGTTCTTC. V is TRBV6-6 and J is TRBJ2-1, with D hard to call. V was shortened by 6 bases and J by 8 bases, with 11 bases between the two germline ends. This CDR3 has 12 amino acids. The germline CDR1 and CDR2 sequences are MNHNY and SVGAGI (reference sequence).

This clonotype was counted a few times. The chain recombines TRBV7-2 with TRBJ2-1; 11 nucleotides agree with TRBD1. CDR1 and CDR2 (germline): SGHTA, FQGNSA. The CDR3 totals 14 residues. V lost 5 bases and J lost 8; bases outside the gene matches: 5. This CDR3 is CASSQWDRGDEQFF. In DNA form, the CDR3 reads TGTGCCAGCAGCCAATGGGACAGGGGGGATGAGCAGTTCTTC.

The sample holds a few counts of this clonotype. CDR3 in amino acids: CASSLGLAGWSSYNEQFF. In DNA form, the CDR3 reads TGCGCCAGCAGCTTGGGCCTAGCGGGATGGAGTTCCTACAATGAGCAGTTCTTC. This chain uses TRBV5-1 with TRBJ2-1; 9 positions match TRBD2. Germline loops: CDR1 SGHRS, CDR2 YFSETQ. This CDR3 spans 18 amino acids. V dropped 0 bases and J dropped 1; count of bases not matched to a gene: 8. Full variable domain (missing parts from reference TRBV5-1 and TRBJ2-1): KAGVTQTPRYLIKTRGQQVTLSCSPISGHRSVSWYQQTPGQGLQFLFEYFSETQRNKGNFPGRFSGRQFSNSRSEMNVSTLELGDSALYLCASSLGLAGWSSYNEQFFGPGTRLTVL.

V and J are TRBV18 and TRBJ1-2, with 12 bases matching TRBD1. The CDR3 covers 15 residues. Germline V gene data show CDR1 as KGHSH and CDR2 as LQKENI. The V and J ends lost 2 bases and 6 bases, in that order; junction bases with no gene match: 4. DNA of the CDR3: TGTGCCAGCTCACCAAGGGGACAGGGGGCAAATGGCTACACCTTC. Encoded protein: CASSPRGQGANGYTF.